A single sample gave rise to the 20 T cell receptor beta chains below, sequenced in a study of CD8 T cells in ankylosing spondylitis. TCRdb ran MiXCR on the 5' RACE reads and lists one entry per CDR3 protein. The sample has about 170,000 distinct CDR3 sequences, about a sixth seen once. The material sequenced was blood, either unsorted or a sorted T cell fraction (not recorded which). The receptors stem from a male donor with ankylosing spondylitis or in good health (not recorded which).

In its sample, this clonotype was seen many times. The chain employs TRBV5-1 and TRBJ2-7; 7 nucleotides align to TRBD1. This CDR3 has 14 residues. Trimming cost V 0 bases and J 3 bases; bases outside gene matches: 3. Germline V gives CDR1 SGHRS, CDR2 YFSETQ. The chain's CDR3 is CASSLGQGRYEQYF. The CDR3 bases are TGCGCCAGCAGCTTGGGACAGGGCCGCTACGAGCAGTACTTC.

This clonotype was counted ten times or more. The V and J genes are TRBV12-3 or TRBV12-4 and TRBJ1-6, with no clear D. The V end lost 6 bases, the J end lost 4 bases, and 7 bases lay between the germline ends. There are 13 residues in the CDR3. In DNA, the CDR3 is TGTGCCAGCAGGGACGGGTATAATTCACCCCTCCACTTT. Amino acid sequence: CASRDGYNSPLHF.

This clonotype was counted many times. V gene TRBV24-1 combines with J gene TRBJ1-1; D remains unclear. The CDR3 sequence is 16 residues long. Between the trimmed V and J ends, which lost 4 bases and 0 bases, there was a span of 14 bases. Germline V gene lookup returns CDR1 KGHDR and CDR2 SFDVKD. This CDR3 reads CATSESGPEMNTEAFF. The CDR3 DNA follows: TGTGCCACCAGTGAGTCCGGCCCGGAAATGAACACTGAAGCTTTCTTT.

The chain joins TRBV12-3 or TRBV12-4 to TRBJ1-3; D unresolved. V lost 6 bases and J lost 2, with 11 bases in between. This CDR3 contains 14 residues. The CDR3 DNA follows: TGTGCCAGCAGGCTACGTCTAGCTGGAAACACCATATATTTT. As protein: CASRLRLAGNTIYF.

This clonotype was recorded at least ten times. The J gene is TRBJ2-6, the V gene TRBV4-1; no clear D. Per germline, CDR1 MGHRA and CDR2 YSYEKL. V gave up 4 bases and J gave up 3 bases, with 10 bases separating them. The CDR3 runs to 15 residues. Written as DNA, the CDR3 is TGCGCCAGCAGCCTTCACAGTGGTGGGGCCAACGTCCTGACTTTC. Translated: CASSLHSGGANVLTF.

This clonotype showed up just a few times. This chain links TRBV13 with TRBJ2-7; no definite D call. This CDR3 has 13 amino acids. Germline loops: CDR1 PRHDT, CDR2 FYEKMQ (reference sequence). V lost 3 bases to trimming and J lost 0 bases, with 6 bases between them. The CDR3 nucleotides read TGTGCCAGCAGCTTTGTGACCTCCTACGAGCAGTACTTC. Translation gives CASSFVTSYEQYF.

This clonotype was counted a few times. The CDR3: CASRPDRGRGETQYF. CDR3 nucleotide sequence: TGTGCCAGCAGACCCGACAGGGGGCGGGGTGAGACCCAGTACTTC. The chain employs TRBV7-2 and TRBJ2-5, with 10 bases aligning to TRBD1. The CDR3 spans 15 residues. The germline V gene has CDR1 SGHTA and CDR2 FQGNSA. After removal of 6 bases from V and 5 bases from J, the junction contained 9 bases not matched to a gene.

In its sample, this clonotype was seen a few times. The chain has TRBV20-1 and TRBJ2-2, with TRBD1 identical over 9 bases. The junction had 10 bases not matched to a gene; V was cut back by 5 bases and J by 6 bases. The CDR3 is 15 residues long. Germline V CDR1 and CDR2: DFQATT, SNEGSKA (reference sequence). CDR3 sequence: CSAQNRQGGAGELFF. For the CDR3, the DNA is TGCAGTGCTCAAAATAGACAGGGGGGGGCCGGGGAGCTGTTTTTT.

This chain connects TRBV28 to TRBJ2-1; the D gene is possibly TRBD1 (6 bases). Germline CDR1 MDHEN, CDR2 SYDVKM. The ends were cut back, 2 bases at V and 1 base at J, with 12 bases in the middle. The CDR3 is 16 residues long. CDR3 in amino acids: CASSLGTMGSYNEQFF. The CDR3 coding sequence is TGTGCCAGCAGTTTAGGGACAATGGGGTCCTACAATGAGCAGTTCTTC. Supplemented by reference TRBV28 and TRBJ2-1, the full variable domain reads DVKVTQSSRYLVKRTGEKVFLECVQDMDHENMFWYRQDPGLGLRLIYFSYDVKMKEKGDIPEGYSVSREKKERFSLILESASTNQTSMYLCASSLGTMGSYNEQFFGPGTRLTVL.

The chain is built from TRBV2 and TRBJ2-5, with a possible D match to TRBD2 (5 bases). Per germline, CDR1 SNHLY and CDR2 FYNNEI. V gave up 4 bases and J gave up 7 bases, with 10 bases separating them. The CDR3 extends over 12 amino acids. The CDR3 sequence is CASSAGNPTQYF. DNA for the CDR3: TGTGCCAGCAGTGCGGGGAATCCGACCCAGTACTTC.

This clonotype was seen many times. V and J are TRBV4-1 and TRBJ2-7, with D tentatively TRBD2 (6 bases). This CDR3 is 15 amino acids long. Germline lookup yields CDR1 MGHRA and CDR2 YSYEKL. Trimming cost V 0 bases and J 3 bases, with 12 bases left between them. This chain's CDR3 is CASSQEGDSVYEQYF. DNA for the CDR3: TGCGCCAGCAGCCAAGAGGGGGACTCGGTCTACGAGCAGTACTTC.

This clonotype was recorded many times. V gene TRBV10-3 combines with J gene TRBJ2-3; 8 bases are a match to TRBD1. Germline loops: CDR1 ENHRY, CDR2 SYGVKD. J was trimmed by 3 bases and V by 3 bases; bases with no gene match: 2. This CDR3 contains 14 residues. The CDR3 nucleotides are TGTGCCATCAGTGACGGACAGGGAACAGATACGCAGTATTTT. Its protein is CAISDGQGTDTQYF.

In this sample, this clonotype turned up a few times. The CDR3 nucleotides are TGCGCCAGCAGCCCTCGGACAGGGGAAGAGACCCAGTACTTC. Translated, it gives CASSPRTGEETQYF. The rearrangement joins TRBV5-1 to TRBJ2-5; 9 positions agree with TRBD1. Germline lookup yields CDR1 SGHRS and CDR2 YFSETQ. This CDR3 region has 14 residues. Trimming at V came to 4 bases and at J to 3 bases, leaving 4 bases not matched to a gene. Full variable domain (outside the CDR3, taken from reference TRBV5-1 and TRBJ2-5): KAGVTQTPRYLIKTRGQQVTLSCSPISGHRSVSWYQQTPGQGLQFLFEYFSETQRNKGNFPGRFSGRQFSNSRSEMNVSTLELGDSALYLCASSPRTGEETQYFGPGTRLLVL.

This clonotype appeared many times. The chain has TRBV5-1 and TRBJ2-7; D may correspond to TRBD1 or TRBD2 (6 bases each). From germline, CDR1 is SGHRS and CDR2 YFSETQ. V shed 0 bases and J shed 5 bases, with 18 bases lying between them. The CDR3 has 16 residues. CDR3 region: CASSLVGGLIVHEQYF. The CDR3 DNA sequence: TGCGCCAGCAGCTTGGTAGGGGGGCTGATAGTCCACGAGCAGTACTTC.

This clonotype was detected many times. CDR3 sequence (DNA): TGCGCCAGCAGCATGGGACAGGGAAACACCGGGGAGCTGTTTTTT. Its translation: CASSMGQGNTGELFF. The V gene is TRBV5-1, the J gene TRBJ2-2, with 9 bases aligning to TRBD1. The germline gives CDR1 SGHRS, CDR2 YFSETQ. Unmatched junction bases numbered 3, after V lost 4 bases and J lost 2 bases. The CDR3 loop spans 15 amino acids.

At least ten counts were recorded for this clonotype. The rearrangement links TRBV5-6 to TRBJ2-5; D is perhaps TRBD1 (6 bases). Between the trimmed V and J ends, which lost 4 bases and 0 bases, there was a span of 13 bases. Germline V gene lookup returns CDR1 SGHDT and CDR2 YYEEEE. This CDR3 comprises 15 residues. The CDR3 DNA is TGTGCCAGCAGCACAGCGACAGGAAACCAAGAGACCCAGTACTTC. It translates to CASSTATGNQETQYF.

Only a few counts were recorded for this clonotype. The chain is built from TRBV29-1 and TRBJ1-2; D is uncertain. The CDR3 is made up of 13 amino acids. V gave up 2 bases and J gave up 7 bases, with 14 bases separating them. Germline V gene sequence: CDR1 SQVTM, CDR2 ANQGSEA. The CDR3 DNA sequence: TGCAGCGTTGAAAAGGAGGGTGTAGGTGGCTACACCTTC. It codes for CSVEKEGVGGYTF.

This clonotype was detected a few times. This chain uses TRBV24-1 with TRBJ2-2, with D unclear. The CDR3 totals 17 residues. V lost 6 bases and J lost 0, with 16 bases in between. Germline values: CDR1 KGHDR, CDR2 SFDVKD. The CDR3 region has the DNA TGTGCCACCAGTCGTGTCGGTTGGTCCGCGAACACCGGGGAGCTGTTTTTT. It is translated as CATSRVGWSANTGELFF.

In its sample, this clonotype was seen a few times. The CDR3 DNA reads TGCAGTGCGCCACTACAGGGGGCTGGTTCTGAAGCTTTCTTT. Its protein product is CSAPLQGAGSEAFF. This chain connects TRBV20-1 to TRBJ1-1; TRBD1 matches at 9 bases. CDR1 and CDR2 from the germline V gene are DFQATT and SNEGSKA (reference sequence). Trimming at V came to 6 bases and at J to 6 bases, leaving 11 bases not matched to a gene. The CDR3 has 14 amino acids.

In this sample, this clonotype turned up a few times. The CDR3 here is CASSYLGHVGELFF. CDR3 nucleotides: TGTGCCAGCAGCTATTTAGGACACGTCGGGGAGCTGTTTTTT. This chain connects TRBV28 to TRBJ2-2, with D possibly TRBD1 on 5 matching bases. This CDR3 region has 14 residues. In germline, CDR1 is MDHEN, CDR2 SYDVKM. Deletions cut 6 bases from V and 7 bases from J, with 15 bases between.